The source of this TCR beta chain is a study of blood T cell repertoires in COVID-19. For the study at large: Italy, Spain and the United States were the sources of the convalescent and acute COVID-19 samples.

In the authors' methods: Cell counts per sample came from amplifying reference gene primers. Using immunoSEQ multiplex PCR, the repertoire was profiled, and TCRdb retains in-frame clones only, with some absent. V, J and clone size derive from that table, while D and trimming were established from the DNA sequence. This table holds 65,000 to 70,000 clones, more than 85% found once. In germline, CDR1 is SGHVS, CDR2 FNYEAQ. The V end lost 1 base, the J end lost 4 bases, and 8 bases lay between the germline ends. This CDR3 has 13 amino acids. The TCR originated in a human donor with active COVID-19. The donor label of this sample is uncertain. The specimen sequenced was peripheral blood. V gene TRBV7-6 combines with J gene TRBJ2-7, with D tentatively TRBD2 (5 bases). CDR3 DNA sequence: TGTGCCAGCAGCTTAGGCCGGGGATACGAGCAGTACTTC. Encoded protein: CASSLGRGYEQYF.